The entry below describes one T cell receptor beta chain. Its antigen is still unknown. Germline loops: CDR1 SGHTA, CDR2 FQGNSA. Trimming removed 3 bases from V and 1 base from J, with 13 bases in between. This CDR3 spans 15 amino acids. Only in-frame clones appear in the TCRdb table, and some are missing; sequencing was by immunoSEQ multiplex PCR. The sample consists of 65,000 to 85,000 clones, around four fifths of them appearing once. This sample stems from a study of cytotoxic CD8 clonotypes in ibrutinib-treated CLL. Study-level results: Baseline levels of clonality went above those of age-matched healthy donors and moved with circulating CD8+ T-cell counts.

The receptor's source is a human donor with chronic lymphocytic leukemia. The V and J genes are TRBV7-2 and TRBJ2-7, with D unclear. Sequencing was performed on PBMCs, taken after 24 months of ibrutinib treatment. CDR3 nucleotide sequence: TGTGCCAGCAGCTTGTCACCTTGGGCTTCCTACGAGCAGTACTTC. This gives the protein CASSLSPWASYEQYF.